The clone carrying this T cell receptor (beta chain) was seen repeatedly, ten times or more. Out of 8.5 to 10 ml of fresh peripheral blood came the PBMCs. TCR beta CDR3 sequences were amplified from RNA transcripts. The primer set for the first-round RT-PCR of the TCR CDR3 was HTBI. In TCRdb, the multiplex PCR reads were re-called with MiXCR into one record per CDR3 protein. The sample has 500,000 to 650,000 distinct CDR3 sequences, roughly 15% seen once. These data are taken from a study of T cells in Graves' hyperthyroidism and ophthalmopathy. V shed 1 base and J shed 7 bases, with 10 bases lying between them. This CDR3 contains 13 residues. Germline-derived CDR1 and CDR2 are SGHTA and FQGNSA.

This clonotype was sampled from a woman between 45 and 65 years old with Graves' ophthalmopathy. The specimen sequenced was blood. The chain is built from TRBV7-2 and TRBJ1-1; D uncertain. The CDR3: CASSLEGRVEAFF. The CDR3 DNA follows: TGTGCCAGCAGCTTAGAAGGACGAGTTGAAGCTTTCTTT.